This T cell receptor beta chain is drawn from a study of T cell repertoires in cytomegalovirus infection. The V and J ends lost 5 bases and 10 bases respectively, with 15 bases between them. Per the germline V gene, CDR1 is SGHTA and CDR2 is FQGTGA. The length of the CDR3 is 13 residues. TCRdb redid the calling of the reads with MiXCR, one entry per CDR3 protein. The sample carries 300,000 or so distinct CDR3 sequences, over 20% recorded once. The sequence derives from a human donor in good health (CMV status not recorded). Some clones in this sample may be carry-over from other donors' samples. The chain links TRBV7-3 to TRBJ2-1; no reliable D call. The specimen sequenced was PBMCs. CDR3 residues: CASSPGGQREQFF. As DNA, the CDR3 is TGTGCCAGCAGCCCCGGCGGTCAACGGGAGCAGTTCTTC.